This T cell receptor beta chain was sequenced in a study of Graves' ophthalmopathy and Graves' hyperthyroidism (dated by TCRdb to the late 2010s). For context, the study as a whole: Peripheral blood was collected at initial diagnosis, before any treatment. Following sampling, methimazole starting at 30 mg daily was administered to hyperthyroidism patients, and high-dose intravenous methylprednisolone was administered to ophthalmopathy patients. An independent validation cohort was composed of 18 hyperthyroidism patients and approximately 15 patients who later progressed from hyperthyroidism to ophthalmopathy. To tell Graves' ophthalmopathy apart from Graves' hyperthyroidism, and to predict which patients would progress to ophthalmopathy, the study relied on TCR beta repertoire signatures. A discovery set of 95 to 100 patients (43 ophthalmopathy, 55 to 60 stable hyperthyroidism) was enrolled to explore V-J signatures distinguishing ophthalmopathy from hyperthyroidism. In total, under 150 blood samples were TCR-sequenced: some 43 ophthalmopathy, about 75 hyperthyroidism and roughly 17 hyperthyroidism-to-ophthalmopathy patients. T-cell repertoires of thyroid tissue and blood were compared in over 5 hyperthyroidism patients. The 100 discovery patients were randomly split 7:3 into training and test sets. Overall study results and their limits: In cross-validation, the 13-signature model distinguished ophthalmopathy from stable hyperthyroidism with nearly 90% sensitivity and around 82% specificity, and in the test set the corresponding values were roughly 80% and 76%. Most expanded thyroid clonotypes with a frequency above 0.001 also appeared in blood, which suggests that blood repertoires may reflect the immune response in the thyroid. No statistical method was used to set the sample size in advance, and the investigators knew which group each participant was assigned to. In validation, the model predicted ophthalmopathy progression with 55% to 71% sensitivity and 72.22% specificity; roughly 11 predicted patients were CT-confirmed with GO in a median of approximately 6.5 months.

This clonotype was picked up a small number of times. No cognate antigen has been identified for it. No much larger clone exists at a distance of one base, and base qualities are not known. Hyperthyroidism was considered stable if no progression to ophthalmopathy occurred within 18 months of follow-up. Patients with hyperthyroidism were aged 18 to 65 years, had been newly diagnosed, and had a disease duration of less than 2 months. Anyone with other autoimmune diseases, uncontrolled infections, pregnancy or lactation was excluded from the study. Diagnosis relied on clinical symptoms, serum thyroxine, TRAb, thyroid ultrasound and orbital computed tomography. Using Ficoll-Paque density gradient centrifugation, PBMCs were isolated from about 9.4 ml of fresh peripheral blood. Total RNA was extracted with Trizol reagent and quality-checked on an Agilent 2100 Bioanalyzer. CDR3 length: 14 amino acids, cysteine to phenylalanine. Of all the DNA, just the CDR3 is kept, 42 bases in frame from base 1. The V and J ends are trimmed by 6 bases and 7 bases, leaving 18 bases between them. CDR1 and CDR2, per the germline V gene, are MDHEN and SYDVKM.

For repertoire sequencing, the TCR beta CDR3 regions were amplified from RNA transcripts. The first round of RT-PCR was done with HTBI primers and the Qiagen OneStep RT-PCR kit, and was followed by a second round of multiplex PCR, then size selection and purification. The libraries underwent paired-end sequencing with 100 bp reads on an Illumina HiSeq2000. Under the source paper's analysis protocol: SOAPnuke was used for read processing, and reads with adapters, uncalled bases, a mean Phred below 15, or no exact constant-primer or identifier match were discarded. COPE v1.2.5 was used to merge high-quality paired reads. Unique nucleotide sequences were defined as clonotypes and aligned to IMGT TRB V, D and J references using MiTCR v1.1. Analysis was restricted to V-J combinations with a frequency above 0.0001, which covered approximately 99% of repertoires. A TCR clonal expansion and chaos score per V-J combination was defined as the ratio of F50 clonal expansion to chaos observed in the TCRdist matrix. Welch's t-statistics and random forest were used to narrow the features down to around 13 V-J combinations, which were then fed into a naive Bayes classifier. The similarity between thyroid and blood repertoires was quantified using the Morisita-Horn index. The public sequencing data were trimmed at Q25 with fastp and processed into clonotypes with MiXCR by TCRdb, which kept only in-frame beta chains. Here each entry gathers all rows of one CDR3 protein and keeps the most common genes and DNA. It is TCRdb's table, rather than the study itself, that gives the V and J calls and clone size. The sample contains roughly 610,000 distinct CDR3 sequences, roughly 20% of them found a single time. The top ten clonotypes cover approximately 7.7% of the sample.

Sequences were obtained from peripheral blood. This chain joins TRBV28 to TRBJ1-2; too little of a D gene remains to name it. The TCR comes from a woman aged 18-29 years with stable Graves' hyperthyroidism. Some clones in this sample may be carry-over from other donors' samples. Donor details come from another sample of the same person, matched by shared clones. The DNA sequence is as follows: TGTGCCAGCAGGGCCAACGATCGGACTTTTGGCTACACCTTC. Translated, this is CASRANDRTFGYTF.